The T cell receptor beta chain under discussion was sequenced for a study of graft-versus-host responses after intestinal transplantation. Some clones are missing from TCRdb's copy, which holds only in-frame ones; the method was immunoSEQ multiplex PCR. In the table there are 96,000 or so clones, 90% to 95% of which are singletons. Turning to this clone: Its antigen is undetermined.

General study findings and limits: The authors found GvH clones in recipient marrow, some appearing first in ileum or blood.

The receptor's source is a human donor who received an intestinal transplant. The material was unstimulated CD4+ T cells sorted from spleen or lymph node cells, obtained before intestinal transplant.

In DNA, the CDR3 is TGCGCCAGCAGCCAAGGGGACAGCGCTAACTATGGCTACACCTTC. This encodes CASSQGDSANYGYTF. V usage is TRBV4-1 and J usage is TRBJ1-2, with 7 bases fitting TRBD1. This CDR3 is built from 15 residues. V was pared by 1 base and J by 0 bases, with 2 bases of the junction left unmatched. CDR1 is MGHRA and CDR2 is YSYEKL in the germline V gene.